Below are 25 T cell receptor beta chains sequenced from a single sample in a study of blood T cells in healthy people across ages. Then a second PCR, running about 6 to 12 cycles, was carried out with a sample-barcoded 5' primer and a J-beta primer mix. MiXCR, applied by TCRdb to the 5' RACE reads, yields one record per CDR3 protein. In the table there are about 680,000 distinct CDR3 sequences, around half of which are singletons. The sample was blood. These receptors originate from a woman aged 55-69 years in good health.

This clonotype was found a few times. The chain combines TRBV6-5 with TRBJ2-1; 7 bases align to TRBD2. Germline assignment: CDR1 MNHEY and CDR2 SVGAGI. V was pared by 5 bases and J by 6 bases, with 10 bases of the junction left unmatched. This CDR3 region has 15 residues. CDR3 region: CASSTTRTSPNEQFF. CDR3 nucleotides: TGTGCCAGCAGTACGACCCGGACTAGTCCCAATGAGCAGTTCTTC.

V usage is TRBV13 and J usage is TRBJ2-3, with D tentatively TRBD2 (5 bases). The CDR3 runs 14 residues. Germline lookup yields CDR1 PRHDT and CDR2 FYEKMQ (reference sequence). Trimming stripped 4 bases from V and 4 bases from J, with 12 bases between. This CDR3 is CASSSRTVADTQYF. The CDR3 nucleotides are TGTGCCAGCAGCTCACGGACTGTTGCAGATACGCAGTATTTT.

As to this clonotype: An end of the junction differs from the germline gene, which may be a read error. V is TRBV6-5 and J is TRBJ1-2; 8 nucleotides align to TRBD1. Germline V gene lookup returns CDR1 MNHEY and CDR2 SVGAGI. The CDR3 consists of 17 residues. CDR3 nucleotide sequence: TGTGCCAGCAGTAACCGGGACAGGCGGAGCTTTAACTACGGCTACACCTTC. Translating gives CASSNRDRRSFNYGYTF.

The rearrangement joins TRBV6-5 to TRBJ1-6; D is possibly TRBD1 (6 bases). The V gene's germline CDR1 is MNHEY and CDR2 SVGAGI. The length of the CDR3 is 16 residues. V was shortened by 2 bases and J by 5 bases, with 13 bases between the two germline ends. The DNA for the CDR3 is TGTGCCAGCAGTTACGGGGCAGGGGCTAATAATTCACCCCTCCACTTT. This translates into CASSYGAGANNSPLHF.

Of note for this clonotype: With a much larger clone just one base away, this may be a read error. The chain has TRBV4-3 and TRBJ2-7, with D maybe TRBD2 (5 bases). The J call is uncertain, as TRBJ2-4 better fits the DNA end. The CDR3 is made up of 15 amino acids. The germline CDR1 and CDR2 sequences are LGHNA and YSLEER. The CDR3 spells CASSQEPTEGYIQYF. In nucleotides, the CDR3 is TGCGCCAGCAGCCAAGAGCCAACAGAGGGCTACATTCAGTACTTC.

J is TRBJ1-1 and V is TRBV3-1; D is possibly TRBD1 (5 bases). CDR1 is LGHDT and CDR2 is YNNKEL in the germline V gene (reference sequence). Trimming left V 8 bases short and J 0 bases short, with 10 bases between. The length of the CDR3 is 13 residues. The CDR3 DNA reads TGTGCCAGCGGGGACCCCATGAACACTGAAGCTTTCTTT. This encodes CASGDPMNTEAFF.

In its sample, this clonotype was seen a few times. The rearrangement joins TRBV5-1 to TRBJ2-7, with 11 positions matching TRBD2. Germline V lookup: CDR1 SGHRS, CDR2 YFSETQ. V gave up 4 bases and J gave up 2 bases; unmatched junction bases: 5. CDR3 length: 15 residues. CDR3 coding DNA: TGCGCCAGCAGCCCCGGTAGCGGGAGGGCCTACGAGCAGTACTTC. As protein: CASSPGSGRAYEQYF.

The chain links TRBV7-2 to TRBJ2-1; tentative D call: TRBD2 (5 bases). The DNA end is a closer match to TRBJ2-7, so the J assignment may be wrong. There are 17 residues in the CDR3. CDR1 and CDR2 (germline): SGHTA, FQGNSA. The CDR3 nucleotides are TGTGCCAGCAGCTATTTACCAGGAGGAGGCTCCTACAATGAGCAGTACTTC. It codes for CASSYLPGGGSYNEQYF.

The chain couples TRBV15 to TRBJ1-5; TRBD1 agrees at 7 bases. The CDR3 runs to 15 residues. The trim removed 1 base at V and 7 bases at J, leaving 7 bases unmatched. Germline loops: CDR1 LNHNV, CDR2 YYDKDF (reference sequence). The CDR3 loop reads CATSRGGQARQPQHF. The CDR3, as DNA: TGTGCCACCAGCAGAGGCGGACAGGCTAGACAGCCCCAGCATTTT.

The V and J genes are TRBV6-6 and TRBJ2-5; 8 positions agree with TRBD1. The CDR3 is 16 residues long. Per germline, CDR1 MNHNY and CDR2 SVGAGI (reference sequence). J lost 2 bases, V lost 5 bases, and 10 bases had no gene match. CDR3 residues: CASSHRTGPFQETQYF. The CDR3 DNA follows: TGTGCCAGCAGTCACCGGACAGGGCCCTTTCAAGAGACCCAGTACTTC.

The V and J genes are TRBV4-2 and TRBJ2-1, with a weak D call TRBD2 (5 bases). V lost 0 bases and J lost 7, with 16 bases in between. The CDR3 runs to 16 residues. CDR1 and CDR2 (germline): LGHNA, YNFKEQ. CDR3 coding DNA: TGTGCCAGCAGCCAAGATGCCCTAGCTCTCGGAAATGAGCAGTTCTTC. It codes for CASSQDALALGNEQFF.

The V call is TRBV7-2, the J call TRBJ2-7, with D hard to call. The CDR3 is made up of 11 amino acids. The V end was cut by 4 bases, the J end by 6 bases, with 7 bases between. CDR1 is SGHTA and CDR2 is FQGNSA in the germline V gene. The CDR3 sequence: CASSSSGEQYF. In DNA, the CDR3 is TGTGCCAGCAGCTCCAGTGGCGAGCAGTACTTC.

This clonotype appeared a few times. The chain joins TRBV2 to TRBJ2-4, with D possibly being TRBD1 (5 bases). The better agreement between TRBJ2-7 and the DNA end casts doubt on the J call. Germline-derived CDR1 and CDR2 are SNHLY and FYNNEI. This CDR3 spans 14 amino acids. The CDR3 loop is CASKWETGRSEQYF. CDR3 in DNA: TGTGCCAGCAAATGGGAAACAGGACGCTCCGAGCAGTACTTC.

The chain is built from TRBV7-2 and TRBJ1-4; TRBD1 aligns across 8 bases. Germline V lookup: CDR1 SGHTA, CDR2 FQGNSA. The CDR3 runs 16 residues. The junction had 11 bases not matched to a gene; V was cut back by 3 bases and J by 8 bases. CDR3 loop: CASSLVGRGRREKLFF. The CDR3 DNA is TGTGCCAGCAGCTTGGTGGGCAGGGGGCGTAGGGAAAAACTGTTTTTT.

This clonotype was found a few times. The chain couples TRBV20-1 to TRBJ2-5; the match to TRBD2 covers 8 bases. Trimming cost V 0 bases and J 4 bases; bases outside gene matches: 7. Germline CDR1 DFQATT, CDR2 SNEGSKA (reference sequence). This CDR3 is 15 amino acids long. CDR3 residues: CSARDVGAGAETQYF. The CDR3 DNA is TGCAGTGCTAGAGATGTTGGAGCGGGAGCAGAGACCCAGTACTTC.

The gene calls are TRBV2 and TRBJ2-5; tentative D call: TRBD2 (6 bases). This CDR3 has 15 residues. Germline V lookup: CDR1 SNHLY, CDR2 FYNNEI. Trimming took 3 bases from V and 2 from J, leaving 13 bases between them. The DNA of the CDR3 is TGTGCCAGCAGTGATGGGGAGGCATCTCAAGAGACCCAGTACTTC. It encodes CASSDGEASQETQYF.

This CDR3 is CASSVQGGYTEAFF. CDR3 DNA: TGTGCCAGCAGTGTCCAGGGGGGGTACACTGAAGCTTTCTTT. The rearrangement links TRBV28 to TRBJ1-1; TRBD1 agrees at 7 bases. V lost 5 bases and J lost 3; bases outside the gene matches: 6. From germline, CDR1 is MDHEN and CDR2 SYDVKM. The CDR3 consists of 14 residues. The full variable domain, rest sourced from reference TRBV28 and TRBJ1-1, is DVKVTQSSRYLVKRTGEKVFLECVQDMDHENMFWYRQDPGLGLRLIYFSYDVKMKEKGDIPEGYSVSREKKERFSLILESASTNQTSMYLCASSVQGGYTEAFFGQGTRLTVV.

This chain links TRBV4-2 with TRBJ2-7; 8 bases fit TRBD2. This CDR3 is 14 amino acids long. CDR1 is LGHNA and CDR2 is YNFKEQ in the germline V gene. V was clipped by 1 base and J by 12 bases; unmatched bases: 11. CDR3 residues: CASSQGLREVPWYF. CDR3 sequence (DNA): TGTGCCAGCAGCCAAGGTCTGCGGGAGGTACCATGGTACTTC.

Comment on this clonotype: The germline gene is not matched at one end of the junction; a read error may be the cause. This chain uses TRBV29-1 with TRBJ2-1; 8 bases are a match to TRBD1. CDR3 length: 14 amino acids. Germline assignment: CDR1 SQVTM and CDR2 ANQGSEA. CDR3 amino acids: CSARQGQGVNKQFF. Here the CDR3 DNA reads TGCAGCGCCCGACAGGGGCAGGGGGTCAATAAGCAGTTCTTC.

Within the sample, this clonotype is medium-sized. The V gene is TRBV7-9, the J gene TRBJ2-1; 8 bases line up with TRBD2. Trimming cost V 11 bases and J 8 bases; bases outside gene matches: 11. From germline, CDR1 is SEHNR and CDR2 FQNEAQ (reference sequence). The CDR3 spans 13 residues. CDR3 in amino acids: CAAGRGRIDEQFF. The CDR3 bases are TGTGCCGCCGGGCGCGGGAGGATCGATGAGCAGTTCTTC.

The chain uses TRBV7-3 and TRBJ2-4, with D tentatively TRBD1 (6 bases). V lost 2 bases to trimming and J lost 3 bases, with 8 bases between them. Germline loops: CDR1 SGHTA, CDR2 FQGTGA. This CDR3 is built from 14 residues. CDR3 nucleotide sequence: TGTGCCAGCAGCTTATCAGGGGACAAAAACATTCAGTACTTC. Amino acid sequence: CASSLSGDKNIQYF.

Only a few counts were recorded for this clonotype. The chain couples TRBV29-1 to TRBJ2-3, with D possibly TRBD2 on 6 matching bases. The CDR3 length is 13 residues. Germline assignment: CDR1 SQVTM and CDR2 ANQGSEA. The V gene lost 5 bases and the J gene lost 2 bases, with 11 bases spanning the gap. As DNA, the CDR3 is TGCAGCGTTTTAGCGGCAAACACAGATACGCAGTATTTT. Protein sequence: CSVLAANTDTQYF.

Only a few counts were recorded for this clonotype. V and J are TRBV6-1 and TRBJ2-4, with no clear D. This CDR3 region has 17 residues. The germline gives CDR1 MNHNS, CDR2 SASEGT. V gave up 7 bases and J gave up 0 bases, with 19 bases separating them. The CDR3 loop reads CASNTVGIITAKNIQYF. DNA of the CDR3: TGTGCCAGCAATACCGTGGGAATTATTACAGCCAAAAACATTCAGTACTTC.

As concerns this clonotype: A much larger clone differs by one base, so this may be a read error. CDR3 residues: CASSEGPELYGYTF. In DNA form, the CDR3 reads TGTGCCAGCAGCGAAGGACCGGAGCTCTATGGCTACACCTTC. This chain links TRBV7-9 with TRBJ1-2; no definite D call. Germline values: CDR1 SEHNR, CDR2 FQNEAQ (reference sequence). This CDR3 spans 14 amino acids. V lost 5 bases and J 4 bases, leaving 14 bases between the germline ends.

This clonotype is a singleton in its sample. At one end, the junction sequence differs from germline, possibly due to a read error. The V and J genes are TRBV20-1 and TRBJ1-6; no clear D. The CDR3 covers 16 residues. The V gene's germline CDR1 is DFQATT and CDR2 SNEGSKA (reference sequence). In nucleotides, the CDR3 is TGCAGTGCTAGAGACTCCACAAGCTCCTATAATTCACCCCCCCACTTT. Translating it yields CSARDSTSSYNSPPHF.